Below, 31 T cell receptor beta chains from the same sample are listed, as sequenced in a study of T cell responses to AZD1222 COVID-19 vaccine. Profiling relied on immunoSEQ multiplex PCR, and the TCRdb table lists in-frame clones only, not all of them. The data hold roughly 110,000 clones, with around 88% observed a single time. The material was peripheral blood, obtained 28 days after the second AZD1222 dose. The receptor set was obtained from an adult who received the AZD1222 COVID-19 vaccine.

V and J are TRBV19 and TRBJ1-6; 7 bases map to TRBD1. Per the germline V gene, CDR1 is LNHDA and CDR2 is SQIVND (reference sequence). The CDR3 consists of 17 residues. Germline trimming cut 5 bases from V and 2 bases from J; bases unmatched to any gene: 9. DNA for the CDR3: TGTGCCAGTAGTGTCGGCTACCAGGGGGCCTATAATTCACCCCTCCACTTT. Protein sequence: CASSVGYQGAYNSPLHF. The full variable domain, its missing parts supplied by reference TRBV19 and TRBJ1-6, is DGGITQSPKYLFRKEGQNVTLSCEQNLNHDAMYWYRQDPGQGLRLIYYSQIVNDFQKGDIAEGYSVSREKKESFPLTVTSAQKNPTAFYLCASSVGYQGAYNSPLHFGNGTRLTVT.

The chain joins TRBV18 to TRBJ1-1; D may be TRBD1 (5 bases). V lost 0 bases to trimming and J lost 4 bases, with 15 bases between them. This CDR3 region has 16 residues. Germline loops: CDR1 KGHSH, CDR2 LQKENI. CDR3 sequence reads: CASSPPLTIRGTEAFF. The CDR3 bases are TGTGCCAGCTCACCACCCCTAACGATAAGGGGCACTGAAGCTTTCTTT.

The chain combines TRBV23-1 with TRBJ2-7; D ambiguous. TRBV23-1 is annotated as an ORF whose role is uncertain. V gave up 1 base and J gave up 0 bases, with 7 bases separating them. The CDR3 sequence is 14 residues long. Here the CDR3 reads CASSQLWVSYEQYF. CDR3 in DNA: TGCGCCAGCAGTCAATTGTGGGTCTCCTACGAGCAGTACTTC.

The CDR3 nucleotides are TGTGCCAGCAGTGTTGAGCAAGAGACCCAGTACTTC. Residues: CASSVEQETQYF. The rearrangement uses TRBV2 and TRBJ2-5; D is unresolved. The V end was cut by 4 bases, the J end by 2 bases, with 5 bases between. The CDR3 loop spans 12 amino acids. The germline V gene has CDR1 SNHLY and CDR2 FYNNEI.

The rearrangement joins TRBV7-9 to TRBJ2-3, with a weak D call TRBD2 (6 bases). The CDR3 is made up of 12 amino acids. Germline V CDR1 and CDR2: SEHNR, FQNEAQ (reference sequence). In DNA, the CDR3 is TGTGGGGGGAGCGGGTCCACAGATACGCAGTATTTT. Translating it yields CGGSGSTDTQYF.

V gene TRBV6-5 combines with J gene TRBJ2-2, with 11 positions matching TRBD2. With V trimmed by 8 bases and J by 3 bases, 5 bases remained unmatched. This CDR3 is built from 15 residues. Looked up from germline, CDR1 is MNHEY and CDR2 is SVGAGI. CDR3 nucleotide sequence: TGTGCCAGCTATCCGGGACTAGCGGACACCGGGGAGCTGTTTTTT. Protein: CASYPGLADTGELFF.

V usage is TRBV7-9 and J usage is TRBJ2-5; the match to TRBD1 covers 7 bases. Germline V gene sequence: CDR1 SEHNR, CDR2 FQNEAQ (reference sequence). The CDR3 length is 14 residues. After removal of 0 bases from V and 4 bases from J, the junction contained 2 bases not matched to a gene. CDR3 amino acids: CASSLAEGAETQYF. The CDR3 bases are TGTGCCAGCAGCTTAGCCGAGGGGGCAGAGACCCAGTACTTC.

The chain recombines TRBV29-1 with TRBJ1-2; D unclear. The germline V and J ends were trimmed by 3 bases and 2 bases, with 7 bases remaining between them. Per the germline V gene, CDR1 is SQVTM and CDR2 is ANQGSEA. CDR3 length: 12 residues. DNA for the CDR3: TGCAGCGTTGAGACCGACAACTATGGCTACACCTTC. As protein: CSVETDNYGYTF. The whole variable domain, filled in from reference TRBV29-1 and TRBJ1-2, reads SAVISQKPSRDICQRGTSLTIQCQVDSQVTMMFWYRQQPGQSLTLIATANQGSEATYESGFVIDKFPISRPNLTFSTLTVSNMSPEDSSIYLCSVETDNYGYTFGSGTRLTVV.

J is TRBJ2-1 and V is TRBV14, with TRBD2 matching 10 bases. The CDR3 consists of 17 residues. J lost 7 bases, V lost 1 base, and 10 bases had no gene match. Germline V gene lookup returns CDR1 SGHDN and CDR2 FVKESK. CDR3 nucleotides: TGTGCCAGCAGCCAAGTAGCCAGCGGGGGGGCCTTGAATGAGCAGTTCTTC. Translating it yields CASSQVASGGALNEQFF.

The rearrangement links TRBV6-2 or TRBV6-3 to TRBJ1-5; no clear D. Between the trimmed V and J ends, which lost 0 bases and 0 bases, there was a span of 21 bases. This CDR3 region has 20 residues. Germline V gene lookup returns CDR1 MNHEY and CDR2 SVGEGT. The CDR3 is CASSYSTSDRRLFSNQPQHF. As DNA, the CDR3 is TGTGCCAGCAGTTACTCGACATCGGACCGACGGCTTTTTAGCAATCAGCCCCAGCATTTT.

The chain recombines TRBV5-1 with TRBJ2-3; D is perhaps TRBD1 or TRBD2 (5 bases each). The CDR3 runs to 14 residues. The germline CDR1 and CDR2 sequences are SGHRS and YFSETQ. Trimming left V 5 bases short and J 1 base short, with 11 bases between. The CDR3 reads CASRFSGRTDTQYF. The CDR3 DNA reads TGCGCCAGCAGGTTTTCGGGACGCACAGATACGCAGTATTTT.

This rearrangement joins TRBV7-9 to TRBJ2-3; D might be TRBD1 or TRBD2, each matching 5 bases. Germline CDR1 is SEHNR and CDR2 is FQNEAQ (reference sequence). The CDR3 loop spans 12 amino acids. The germline V and J ends were trimmed by 5 bases and 4 bases, with 7 bases remaining between them. As DNA, the CDR3 is TGTGCCAGCAGCAGAGGGGCAGATACGCAGTATTTT. This gives the protein CASSRGADTQYF.

The V and J genes are TRBV10-1 and TRBJ2-2, with D possibly being TRBD1 (5 bases). The V end lost 6 bases, the J end lost 2 bases, and 10 bases lay between the germline ends. The germline V gene has CDR1 WNHNN and CDR2 SYGVQD (reference sequence). The CDR3 loop spans 14 amino acids. The CDR3 coding sequence is TGCGCCAGCAGCAGACAGCCAAACACCGGGGAGCTGTTTTTT. Amino acid sequence: CASSRQPNTGELFF.

V is TRBV9 and J is TRBJ1-3; D may be TRBD1 (6 bases). Deletions cut 4 bases from V and 0 bases from J, with 11 bases between. Germline V lookup: CDR1 SGDLS, CDR2 YYNGEE. This CDR3 region has 15 residues. CDR3 sequence: CASSLTDSSGNTIYF. The DNA for the CDR3 is TGTGCCAGCAGCCTGACGGACAGCTCTGGAAACACCATATATTTT.

The chain links TRBV9 to TRBJ1-6; D is unresolved. Trimming stripped 0 bases from V and 10 bases from J, with 8 bases between. This CDR3 spans 13 amino acids. Germline V gives CDR1 SGDLS, CDR2 YYNGEE. CDR3 in DNA: TGTGCCAGCAGCGTAGAGCCAGACTCACCCCTCCACTTT. Translation: CASSVEPDSPLHF.

This clone was observed a few times. The chain is built from TRBV18 and TRBJ2-1, with unresolved D. Deletions cut 2 bases from V and 10 bases from J, with 9 bases between. Germline loops: CDR1 KGHSH, CDR2 LQKENI. The CDR3 runs to 12 residues. This CDR3 reads CASSPAVEEQFF. In DNA form, the CDR3 reads TGTGCCAGCTCACCAGCGGTAGAAGAGCAGTTCTTC.

The table lists this clone with a count of one. Other DNA sequences in the same sample also yield this CDR3. The chain uses TRBV5-1 and TRBJ2-5; TRBD2 aligns across 8 bases. There are 15 residues in the CDR3. V was clipped by 1 base and J by 5 bases; unmatched bases: 7. CDR1 is SGHRS and CDR2 is YFSETQ in the germline V gene. This CDR3 reads CASSLSPGGQETQYF. The CDR3 DNA reads TGCGCCAGCAGCTTGAGTCCGGGGGGGCAGGAGACCCAGTACTTC. The full variable domain, its missing parts supplied by reference TRBV5-1 and TRBJ2-5, is KAGVTQTPRYLIKTRGQQVTLSCSPISGHRSVSWYQQTPGQGLQFLFEYFSETQRNKGNFPGRFSGRQFSNSRSEMNVSTLELGDSALYLCASSLSPGGQETQYFGPGTRLLVL.

The chain couples TRBV6-5 to TRBJ1-1, with a possible D match to TRBD1 (5 bases). Germline CDR1 and CDR2: MNHEY and SVGAGI. CDR3 length equals 13 residues. V shed 2 bases and J shed 4 bases, with 8 bases lying between them. CDR3 loop: CASSYGGVTEAFF. The CDR3 nucleotides read TGTGCCAGCAGTTACGGGGGGGTCACTGAAGCTTTCTTT.

Only one count was recorded for this clone. An end of the junction does not agree with germline; a read error may underlie this. The chain employs TRBV7-8 and TRBJ2-7; the D gene could be TRBD1 or TRBD2 (5 bases each). The CDR3 consists of 16 residues. Germline lookup yields CDR1 SGHVS and CDR2 FQNEAQ. CDR3 bases: TGTGCCAGCAGCCAAGTTCCGGGACGGACCTCCTGCGAGCAGTACTTC. This encodes CASSQVPGRTSCEQYF.

The V call is TRBV29-1, the J call TRBJ1-1, with D perhaps matching TRBD1 (5 bases). V was shortened by 3 bases and J by 0 bases, with 8 bases between the two germline ends. Germline CDR1 SQVTM, CDR2 ANQGSEA. The CDR3 loop spans 13 amino acids. CDR3 bases: TGCAGCGTTGACTCAGGGATGAACACTGAAGCTTTCTTT. This sequence encodes CSVDSGMNTEAFF. The entire variable domain, with the rest obtained from reference TRBV29-1 and TRBJ1-1, is as follows: SAVISQKPSRDICQRGTSLTIQCQVDSQVTMMFWYRQQPGQSLTLIATANQGSEATYESGFVIDKFPISRPNLTFSTLTVSNMSPEDSSIYLCSVDSGMNTEAFFGQGTRLTVV.

This chain connects TRBV4-1 to TRBJ2-7; D is unclear. CDR3 length: 17 residues. V shed 1 base and J shed 6 bases, with 22 bases lying between them. Germline V lookup: CDR1 MGHRA, CDR2 YSYEKL. The CDR3 sequence is CASSQAPSGSLSSEQYF. The CDR3 coding sequence is TGCGCCAGCAGCCAAGCACCCTCCGGGTCCCTTTCGAGCGAGCAGTACTTC.

J is TRBJ2-7 and V is TRBV2, with a possible D match to TRBD1 (5 bases). V was pared by 8 bases and J by 0 bases, with 8 bases between. This CDR3 has 12 residues. Germline values: CDR1 SNHLY, CDR2 FYNNEI. The CDR3 region has the DNA TGTGCCAGCGAACAGGCCTCCTACGAGCAGTACTTC. This sequence encodes CASEQASYEQYF.

The table lists this clone with a few counts. V and J are TRBV5-1 and TRBJ1-6; TRBD1 agrees at 8 bases. The CDR3 extends over 14 amino acids. The J segment lost 10 bases and the V segment lost 4 bases, leaving 7 bases of the junction unmatched. CDR1 and CDR2 (germline): SGHRS, YFSETQ. As DNA, the CDR3 is TGCGCCAGCAGCCAGACAGGGGCTTGGTCACCCCTCCACTTT. It yields the protein CASSQTGAWSPLHF.

V and J are TRBV6-5 and TRBJ2-2; the D gene could be TRBD1 or TRBD2 (5 bases each). CDR1 is MNHEY and CDR2 is SVGAGI in the germline V gene. The CDR3 loop spans 15 amino acids. Trimming took 2 bases from V and 0 from J, leaving 7 bases between them. The CDR3 DNA follows: TGTGCCAGCAGTTACGGGGGTCCGAACACCGGGGAGCTGTTTTTT. Amino acids: CASSYGGPNTGELFF.

The J gene is TRBJ1-1, the V gene TRBV4-1, with a weak D call TRBD1 (5 bases). The germline gives CDR1 MGHRA, CDR2 YSYEKL. This CDR3 region has 15 residues. V lost 5 bases, J lost 3 bases, and 16 bases lay in between. CDR3 protein: CASSGTGSRDTEAFF. CDR3 coding DNA: TGCGCCAGCAGCGGAACCGGGTCCAGGGACACTGAAGCTTTCTTT.

The chain couples TRBV6-2 or TRBV6-3 to TRBJ2-7; tentative D call: TRBD1 (6 bases). CDR1 MNHEY and CDR2 SVGEGT come from the germline V gene. V shed 6 bases and J shed 6 bases, with 15 bases lying between them. The CDR3 is 13 residues long. The CDR3 loop reads CASSRDINGEQYF. CDR3 DNA sequence: TGTGCCAGCAGCCGGGACATTAATGGCGAGCAGTACTTC.

This chain connects TRBV29-1 to TRBJ1-5, with D possibly matching TRBD1 (5 bases). The V end was cut by 5 bases, the J end by 1 base, with 9 bases between. CDR3 length: 13 residues. Germline loops: CDR1 SQVTM, CDR2 ANQGSEA. Here the CDR3 reads CSVQGYSNQPQHF. For the CDR3, the DNA is TGCAGCGTTCAGGGTTACAGCAATCAGCCCCAGCATTTT.

The chain links TRBV25-1 to TRBJ2-1, with D perhaps TRBD1 (6 bases). Per the germline V gene, CDR1 is MGHDK and CDR2 is SYGVNS. The V end was cut by 3 bases, the J end by 4 bases, with 13 bases between. The CDR3 loop spans 15 amino acids. CDR3 amino acids: CASSDHRGQYNEQFF. As DNA, the CDR3 is TGTGCCAGCAGTGACCACCGAGGACAGTACAATGAGCAGTTCTTC.

The genes are TRBV6-2 or TRBV6-3 and TRBJ2-6; 8 bases fit TRBD1. The ends lost 6 bases at V and 2 bases at J; junction bases unmatched: 3. This CDR3 has 15 residues. Germline lookup yields CDR1 MNHEY and CDR2 SVGEGT. CDR3 loop: CASSQGATGANVLTF. The CDR3, as DNA: TGTGCCAGCAGCCAGGGGGCTACTGGGGCCAACGTCCTGACTTTC.

The CDR3 DNA follows: TGTGCCAGCAGCCATAATCTTGACAGCAGCTCTGGAAACACCATATATTTT. It encodes CASSHNLDSSSGNTIYF. The rearrangement uses TRBV4-2 and TRBJ1-3, with TRBD1 as a possible D gene (5 bases). Germline CDR1 reads LGHNA; CDR2 reads YNFKEQ. This CDR3 contains 17 residues. Trimming left V 3 bases short and J 0 bases short, with 15 bases between.

The V gene is TRBV6-5, the J gene TRBJ1-1; 9 positions match TRBD1. Trimming removed 7 bases from V and 5 bases from J; junction bases left unmatched: 11. The CDR3 extends over 15 amino acids. Germline V lookup: CDR1 MNHEY, CDR2 SVGAGI. The DNA of the CDR3 is TGTGCCAGCACCCTGATGGGACAGGGAAGTACTGAAGCTTTCTTT. Translated, it gives CASTLMGQGSTEAFF.